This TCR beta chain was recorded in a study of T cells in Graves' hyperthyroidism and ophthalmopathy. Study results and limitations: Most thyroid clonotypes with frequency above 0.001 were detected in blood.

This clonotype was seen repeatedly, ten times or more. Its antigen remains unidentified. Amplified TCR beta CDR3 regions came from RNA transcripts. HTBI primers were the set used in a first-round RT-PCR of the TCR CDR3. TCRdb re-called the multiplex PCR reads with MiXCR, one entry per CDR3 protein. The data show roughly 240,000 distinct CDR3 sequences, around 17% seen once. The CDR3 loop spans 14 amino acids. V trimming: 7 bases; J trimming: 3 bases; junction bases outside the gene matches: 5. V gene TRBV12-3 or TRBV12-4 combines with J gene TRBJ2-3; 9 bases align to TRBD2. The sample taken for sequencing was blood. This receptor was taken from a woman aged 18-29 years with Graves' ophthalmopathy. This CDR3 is CASTISGRTDTQYF. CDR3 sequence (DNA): TGTGCCAGCACCATTAGCGGGAGAACAGATACGCAGTATTTT.